The next 30 T cell receptor beta chains were all read from a single sample in a study of Ad26.COV2.S vaccination and SARS-CoV-2 variants (dated by TCRdb to the early 2020s). The treatment or condition label on this specimen signifies: around 19 received Ad26.COV2.S at low or high dose, single or two shots; 5 received placebo; per-sample allocation not given. Repertoires of vaccine and placebo recipients were sequenced from samples collected on day 63 after the first injection. The library was prepared using the immunoSEQ multiplex PCR assay. TCRdb provides this immuneACCESS table in a form limited to in-frame rearrangements. Some clones are lacking; in checked studies, under half of them reflect an unresolved V gene, and why the rest are absent is not known. The sample contains hundreds of thousands of clones, roughly 90% of them found a single time. Together, the top ten hold approximately 1.5% of the sample.

This material consisted of peripheral blood, taken in a trial of Ad26.COV2.S vaccine versus placebo. Every receptor here comes from a person between 18 and 60 years old who received the Ad26.COV2.S COVID-19 vaccine or a placebo.

With regard to this clone: The identical CDR3 is also encoded by other nucleotide sequences in the sample. This sequence joins TRBV27 and TRBJ1-5; a possible D gene is TRBD1 (6 bases). From germline, CDR1 is MNHEY and CDR2 SMNVEV (reference sequence). CDR3 length: 16 amino acids. V was clipped by 3 bases and J by 3 bases, with 15 bases between them. CDR3 in amino acids: CASSLGGRQPNQPQHF. The CDR3, as DNA: TGTGCCAGCAGTTTGGGGGGGCGGCAACCCAATCAGCCCCAGCATTTT.

The J gene is TRBJ1-2, the V gene TRBV7-8, with TRBD1 matching 8 bases. The trim removed 5 bases at V and 7 bases at J, leaving 3 bases unmatched. Germline V gene data show CDR1 as SGHVS and CDR2 as FQNEAQ. The CDR3 length is 12 residues. The CDR3 sequence: CASSLGQGGYTF. DNA of the CDR3: TGTGCCAGCAGCCTCGGACAGGGTGGCTACACCTTC.

This sequence joins TRBV15 and TRBJ1-3, with TRBD1 identical over 7 bases. This CDR3 has 15 residues. Germline CDR1 LNHNV, CDR2 YYDKDF (reference sequence). V trimming: 0 bases; J trimming: 3 bases; junction bases outside the gene matches: 2. CDR3 protein: CATSRDGTDGNTIYF. Written as DNA, the CDR3 is TGTGCCACCAGCAGAGATGGGACAGATGGAAACACCATATATTTT. Variable domain in full (rest from reference TRBV15 and TRBJ1-3): DAMVIQNPRYQVTQFGKPVTLSCSQTLNHNVMYWYQQKSSQAPKLLFHYYDKDFNNEADTPDNFQSRRPNTSFCFLDIRSPGLGDTAMYLCATSRDGTDGNTIYFGEGSWLTVV.

The rearrangement links TRBV27 to TRBJ2-7; either TRBD1 or TRBD2 may fit D (5 bases each). The germline V gene encodes CDR1 MNHEY and CDR2 SMNVEV (reference sequence). Between the trimmed V and J ends, which lost 2 bases and 2 bases, there was a span of 7 bases. CDR3 length: 13 amino acids. This chain's CDR3 is CASSLGGPYEQYF. The CDR3 DNA reads TGTGCCAGCAGTTTAGGGGGTCCCTACGAGCAGTACTTC.

This clone has just one count. The rearrangement uses TRBV7-2 and TRBJ2-1; 13 nucleotides align to TRBD2. The CDR3 has 15 amino acids. Germline V gives CDR1 SGHTA, CDR2 FQGNSA. Losses at the gene ends were 4 bases for V and 6 bases for J; bases not matched to a gene: 3. The CDR3 DNA is TGTGCCAGCAGCTGGACTAGCGGGGGTTTCAATGAGCAGTTCTTC. This gives the protein CASSWTSGGFNEQFF. The entire variable domain, with the rest obtained from reference TRBV7-2 and TRBJ2-1, is as follows: GAGVSQSPSNKVTEKGKDVELRCDPISGHTALYWYRQSLGQGLEFLIYFQGNSAPDKSGLPSDRFSAERTGGSVSTLTIQRTQQEDSAVYLCASSWTSGGFNEQFFGPGTRLTVL.

V gene TRBV5-4 combines with J gene TRBJ1-3; D is undetermined. Trimming removed 0 bases at V and 0 bases at J, with 7 bases between. This CDR3 has 15 residues. Per the germline V gene, CDR1 is SGHNT and CDR2 is YYREEE (reference sequence). CDR3 DNA: TGTGCCAGCAGCTTGGACCTGGGCTCTGGAAACACCATATATTTT. It specifies CASSLDLGSGNTIYF. Drawing the rest from reference TRBV5-4 and TRBJ1-3, the complete variable domain is ETGVTQSPTHLIKTRGQQVTLRCSSQSGHNTVSWYQQALGQGPQFIFQYYREEENGRGNFPPRFSGLQFPNYSSELNVNALELDDSALYLCASSLDLGSGNTIYFGEGSWLTVV.

The genes are TRBV7-2 and TRBJ1-3; 7 nucleotides match TRBD1. The V gene end was trimmed by 5 bases and the J gene end by 7 bases; junction bases not matched to a gene: 11. Germline CDR1 SGHTA, CDR2 FQGNSA. The CDR3 totals 15 residues. The CDR3 protein is CASSHPGGGGNTIYF. The CDR3 DNA sequence: TGTGCCAGCAGCCACCCAGGAGGGGGCGGGAACACCATATATTTT.

The genes are TRBV9 and TRBJ2-1; tentatively, D is TRBD1 or TRBD2 (5 bases each). CDR1 is SGDLS, CDR2 YYNGEE, per germline. The V gene lost 7 bases and the J gene lost 3 bases, with 17 bases spanning the gap. The CDR3 consists of 15 residues. The CDR3 DNA is TGTGCCAGCCAATCAGGACTGGGGGTCTACAATGAGCAGTTCTTC. Its translation is CASQSGLGVYNEQFF.

This chain uses TRBV19 with TRBJ2-7, with D possibly TRBD1 on 5 matching bases. The CDR3 sequence is 15 residues long. Germline CDR1 and CDR2: LNHDA and SQIVND (reference sequence). With 6 bases removed from V and 1 base from J, the gap between germline ends came to 16 bases. Here the CDR3 reads CASSTIDSMSYEQYF. The CDR3 region has the DNA TGTGCCAGTAGCACTATAGACAGTATGTCCTACGAGCAGTACTTC.

The chain has TRBV24-1 and TRBJ2-3; either TRBD1 or TRBD2 may supply D (5 bases each). Trimming stripped 10 bases from V and 1 base from J, with 11 bases between. In germline, CDR1 is KGHDR, CDR2 SFDVKD. The CDR3 length is 13 residues. CDR3 in DNA: TGTGCCACGGGGGACCCTCGCACAGATACGCAGTATTTT. Protein sequence: CATGDPRTDTQYF.

This clone was observed a single time. The genes are TRBV10-3 and TRBJ2-5; TRBD1 or TRBD2 may be the D gene (5 bases each). Germline V gene data show CDR1 as ENHRY and CDR2 as SYGVKD. The CDR3 covers 14 residues. V gave up 3 bases and J gave up 2 bases, with 10 bases separating them. CDR3 DNA: TGTGCCATCAGTGAATGGGGGAGTCAAGAGACCCAGTACTTC. It encodes CAISEWGSQETQYF.

The chain links TRBV25-1 to TRBJ2-5; maybe TRBD2 (7 bases). The germline gives CDR1 MGHDK, CDR2 SYGVNS. Trimming stripped 3 bases from V and 5 bases from J, with 10 bases between. There are 13 residues in the CDR3. CDR3 nucleotide sequence: TGTGCCAGCAGTGATGCGGGGGCCGAGACCCAGTACTTC. This codes for CASSDAGAETQYF.

This sequence joins TRBV11-2 and TRBJ2-3; 7 bases are a match to TRBD1. Losses at the gene ends were 4 bases for V and 6 bases for J; bases not matched to a gene: 7. This CDR3 is 14 amino acids long. Germline CDR1 SGHAT, CDR2 FQNNGV. The DNA for the CDR3 is TGTGCCAGCAGCTATAACGAGGGGGCCGATACGCAGTATTTT. Its translation is CASSYNEGADTQYF.

The chain has TRBV29-1 and TRBJ1-2, with D perhaps matching TRBD1 (6 bases). Trimming stripped 7 bases from V and 2 bases from J, with 11 bases between. The CDR3 is 12 residues long. The V gene's germline CDR1 is SQVTM and CDR2 ANQGSEA. CDR3 in amino acids: CSGTGTNYGYTF. The CDR3 bases are TGCAGCGGTACAGGGACCAACTATGGCTACACCTTC.

The gene calls are TRBV13 and TRBJ2-1, with 9 positions matching TRBD2. CDR1 PRHDT and CDR2 FYEKMQ come from the germline V gene (reference sequence). The CDR3 is made up of 15 amino acids. J gave up 0 bases and V 5 bases, and 2 bases lay outside the gene matches. CDR3 nucleotide sequence: TGTGCCAGCAGCAATAGCGGGAGCTCCTACAATGAGCAGTTCTTC. Amino acids: CASSNSGSSYNEQFF.

The chain combines TRBV21-1 with TRBJ2-6; the table names TRBD1, a call not compared with the DNA. TRBV21-1 is shown as a pseudogene. CDR3 size: 21 residues. As DNA, the CDR3 is TGTGCCAGCAGCCTACTTCCGGACAGGCGGACGTCTTTCTCTGGGGCCAACGTCCTGACTTTC. This sequence encodes CASSLLPDRRTSFSGANVLTF.

The CDR3 region is CSVVGLKNTGELFF. The CDR3, as DNA: TGCAGCGTTGTTGGTCTAAAGAACACCGGGGAGCTGTTTTTT. The chain links TRBV29-1 to TRBJ2-2; no definite D call. V shed 4 bases and J shed 1 base, with 10 bases lying between them. The CDR3 is 14 amino acids. The germline gives CDR1 SQVTM, CDR2 ANQGSEA.

V is TRBV12-5 and J is TRBJ1-5; tentative D call: TRBD1 (6 bases). The V gene lost 3 bases and the J gene lost 6 bases, with 18 bases spanning the gap. Germline loops: CDR1 LGHNT, CDR2 FRNRAP. The CDR3 has 16 residues. CDR3 sequence: CASGLGGLGLGQPQHF. CDR3 coding DNA: TGTGCTAGTGGTTTAGGGGGTTTAGGACTTGGTCAGCCCCAGCATTTT.

In DNA, the CDR3 is TGTGCCAGCACCTTGGGGGGGGCCTCACCCCTCCACTTT. This encodes CASTLGGASPLHF. This chain connects TRBV2 to TRBJ1-6; D perhaps matches TRBD1 (6 bases). Germline values: CDR1 SNHLY, CDR2 FYNNEI. The CDR3 length is 13 residues. V lost 7 bases and J lost 10, with 14 bases in between.

The chain is built from TRBV27 and TRBJ1-2, with 7 bases that match TRBD1. Trimming cost V 6 bases and J 5 bases; bases outside gene matches: 6. The CDR3 extends over 13 amino acids. Per the germline V gene, CDR1 is MNHEY and CDR2 is SMNVEV (reference sequence). CDR3 region: CASRETGFYGYTF. For the CDR3, the DNA is TGTGCCAGCAGGGAGACAGGGTTTTATGGCTACACCTTC.

This rearrangement joins TRBV6-5 to TRBJ1-5; no firm D call. Germline CDR1 is MNHEY and CDR2 is SVGAGI. The CDR3 consists of 14 residues. The V gene lost 7 bases and the J gene lost 0 bases, with 10 bases spanning the gap. DNA for the CDR3: TGTGCCAGCATAGGCGGTTATAGCAATCAGCCCCAGCATTTT. Protein sequence: CASIGGYSNQPQHF.

This clone was seen a handful of times. CDR3 loop: CAWIAGGEKTQYF. The CDR3 nucleotides read TGTGCCTGGATAGCGGGAGGGGAAAAGACCCAGTACTTC. This chain joins TRBV30 and TRBJ2-5; 11 positions match TRBD2. V lost 4 bases and J lost 6; bases outside the gene matches: 4. CDR1 and CDR2 from the germline V gene are GTSNPN and SVGIG (reference sequence). The CDR3 runs to 13 residues.

This rearrangement joins TRBV9 to TRBJ1-3; weak D call: TRBD1 (5 bases). Germline V gives CDR1 SGDLS, CDR2 YYNGEE. The CDR3 is 16 residues long. Trimming stripped 3 bases from V and 0 bases from J, with 13 bases between. CDR3 nucleotide sequence: TGTGCCAGCAGCGCAATGGGGACCCTCTCTGGAAACACCATATATTTT. This encodes CASSAMGTLSGNTIYF.

CDR3 in DNA: TGTGCCAGCAGGTCGACTAGCGGACCATACGAGCAGTACTTC. It specifies CASRSTSGPYEQYF. The genes are TRBV7-8 and TRBJ2-7, with 9 bases identical to TRBD2. Germline lookup yields CDR1 SGHVS and CDR2 FQNEAQ. V shed 6 bases and J 4 bases; nucleotides not matched to a gene: 7. CDR3 length: 14 amino acids.

By sample fraction, this clone is medium-sized. The chain carries TRBV6-5 and TRBJ2-6, with D maybe TRBD1 (6 bases). In germline, CDR1 is MNHEY, CDR2 SVGAGI. The CDR3 runs 16 residues. With 4 bases removed from V and 0 bases from J, the gap between germline ends came to 10 bases. CDR3 loop: CASSLTTGSGANVLTF. Here the CDR3 DNA reads TGTGCCAGCAGTTTGACGACAGGCTCTGGGGCCAACGTCCTGACTTTC.

On this clone itself: Distinct nucleotide sequences in the sample also encode this CDR3. The chain is built from TRBV18 and TRBJ2-7, with D tentatively TRBD1 (5 bases). This CDR3 has 14 residues. CDR1 KGHSH and CDR2 LQKENI come from the germline V gene. Trimming took off 3 bases at V and 2 bases at J, with 11 bases between the two ends. DNA for the CDR3: TGTGCCAGCTCACCGGGGCAGGGTACCTACGAGCAGTACTTC. Its translation: CASSPGQGTYEQYF.

V usage is TRBV4-2 and J usage is TRBJ2-2, with a possible D match to TRBD2 (6 bases). The germline V gene has CDR1 LGHNA and CDR2 YNFKEQ. The CDR3 has 17 amino acids. Trimming stripped 3 bases from V and 4 bases from J, with 18 bases between. Here the CDR3 reads CASSQSPGRRGTGELFF. CDR3 sequence (DNA): TGTGCCAGCAGCCAGTCCCCCGGACGGCGGGGCACCGGGGAGCTGTTTTTT.

This clone showed up just once. The gene calls are TRBV18 and TRBJ2-5; D is ambiguous. The CDR3 contains 16 residues. Germline V CDR1 and CDR2: KGHSH, LQKENI. The V gene lost 1 base and the J gene lost 1 base, with 13 bases spanning the gap. The CDR3 region is CASSPQEQASQETQYF. The CDR3 bases are TGTGCCAGCTCACCACAGGAGCAGGCCAGCCAAGAGACCCAGTACTTC. Variable domain in full (rest from reference TRBV18 and TRBJ2-5): NAGVMQNPRHLVRRRGQEARLRCSPMKGHSHVYWYRQLPEEGLKFMVYLQKENIIDESGMPKERFSAEFPKEGPSILRIQQVVRGDSAAYFCASSPQEQASQETQYFGPGTRLLVL.

In its sample, this clone was seen once. J is TRBJ1-2 and V is TRBV7-2, with 7 bases aligning to TRBD1. Germline-derived CDR1 and CDR2 are SGHTA and FQGNSA. Germline trimming cut 1 base from V and 5 bases from J; bases unmatched to any gene: 7. The CDR3 has 15 residues. CDR3 loop: CASSLDSGTAYGYTF. The CDR3 coding sequence is TGTGCCAGCAGCTTAGATAGCGGGACAGCGTATGGCTACACCTTC. The entire variable domain, with the rest obtained from reference TRBV7-2 and TRBJ1-2, is as follows: GAGVSQSPSNKVTEKGKDVELRCDPISGHTALYWYRQSLGQGLEFLIYFQGNSAPDKSGLPSDRFSAERTGGSVSTLTIQRTQQEDSAVYLCASSLDSGTAYGYTFGSGTRLTVV.

The V gene is TRBV5-1, the J gene TRBJ1-1; 7 nucleotides line up with TRBD1. V was clipped by 3 bases and J by 6 bases; unmatched bases: 5. In germline, CDR1 is SGHRS, CDR2 YFSETQ. The CDR3 covers 13 residues. This chain's CDR3 is CASSSGGRSEAFF. CDR3 nucleotides: TGCGCCAGCAGCTCAGGGGGTCGCTCTGAAGCTTTCTTT.